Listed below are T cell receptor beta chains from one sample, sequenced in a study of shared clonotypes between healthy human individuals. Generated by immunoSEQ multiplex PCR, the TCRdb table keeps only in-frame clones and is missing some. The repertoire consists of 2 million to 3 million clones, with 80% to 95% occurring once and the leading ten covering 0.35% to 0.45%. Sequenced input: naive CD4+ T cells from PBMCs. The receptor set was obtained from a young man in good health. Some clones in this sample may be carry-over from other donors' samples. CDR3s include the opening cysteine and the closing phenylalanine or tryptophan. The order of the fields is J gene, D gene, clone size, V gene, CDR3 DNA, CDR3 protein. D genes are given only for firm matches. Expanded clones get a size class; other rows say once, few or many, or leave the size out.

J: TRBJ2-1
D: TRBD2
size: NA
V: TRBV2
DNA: TGTGCCAGCCACCGGGCGACTAGCGGGAATAATGAGCAGTTCTTC
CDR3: CASHRATSGNNEQFF

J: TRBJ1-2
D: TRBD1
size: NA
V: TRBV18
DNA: TGTGCCAGCTCAGAAACAGGGGACCACTATGGCTACACCTTC
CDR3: CASSETGDHYGYTF

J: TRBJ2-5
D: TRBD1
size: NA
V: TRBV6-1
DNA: TGTGCCAGCACTAGGACAGGGGGGTGGGAGACCCAGTACTTC
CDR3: CASTRTGGWETQYF

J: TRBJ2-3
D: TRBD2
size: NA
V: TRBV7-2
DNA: TGTGCCAGCAGCGACCGAACTAGCGCGGCGCAGTATTTT
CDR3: CASSDRTSAAQYF

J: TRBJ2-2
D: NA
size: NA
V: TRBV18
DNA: TGTGCCAGCTCACGGGAAACGGCCGGGGAGCTGTTTTTT
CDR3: CASSRETAGELFF

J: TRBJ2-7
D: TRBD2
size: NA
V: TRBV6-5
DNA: TGTGCCAGCAGAAACGCGGGGGGGACCTACGAGCAGTACTTC
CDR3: CASRNAGGTYEQYF

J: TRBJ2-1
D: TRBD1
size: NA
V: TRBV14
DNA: TGTGCCAGCAGCCCACAGGGGGGTGGTGAGCAGTTCTTC
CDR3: CASSPQGGGEQFF

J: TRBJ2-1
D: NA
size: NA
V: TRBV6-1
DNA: TGTGCCAGCAGTGAAGCGCTGAATGAGCAGTTCTTC
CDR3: CASSEALNEQFF

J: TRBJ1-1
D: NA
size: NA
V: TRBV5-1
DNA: TGCGCCAGCAGCTTTGACAGGATAACTGAAGCTTTCTTT
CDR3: CASSFDRITEAFF

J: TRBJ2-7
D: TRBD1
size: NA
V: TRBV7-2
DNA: TGTGCCAGCAGCTTAGTTGGGACAGGGGGCCTAGCCCTTGAGCAGTACTTC
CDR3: CASSLVGTGGLALEQYF

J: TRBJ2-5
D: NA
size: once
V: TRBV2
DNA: TGTGCCAGCAGTGAGGGACTCCAAGAGACCCAGTACTTC
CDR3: CASSEGLQETQYF

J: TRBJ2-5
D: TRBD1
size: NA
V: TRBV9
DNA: TGTGCCAGCAGCGTAGTTGGACAGGGAAGCGAGACCCAGTACTTC
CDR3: CASSVVGQGSETQYF

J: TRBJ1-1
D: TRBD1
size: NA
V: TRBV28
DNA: TGTGCCAGCAGTTACCGGACAGGGGAGGCTTTCTTT
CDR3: CASSYRTGEAFF

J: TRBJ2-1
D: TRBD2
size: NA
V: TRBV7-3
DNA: TGTGCCAGCAGCTTAACCCGGACTAGCGGGAGGAGGGATGAGCAGTTCTTC
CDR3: CASSLTRTSGRRDEQFF

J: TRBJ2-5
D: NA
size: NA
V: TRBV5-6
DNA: TGTGCCAGCAGCCCACAGGGTCAAGAGACCCAGTACTTC
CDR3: CASSPQGQETQYF

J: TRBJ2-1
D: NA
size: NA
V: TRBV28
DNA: TGTGCCAGCAGGACCGAGCGGGCCAGCTACAATGAGCAGTTCTTC
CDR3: CASRTERASYNEQFF

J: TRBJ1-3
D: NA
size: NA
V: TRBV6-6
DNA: TGTGCCAGCTACACTCAATTTATGGGAACATCATATTTT
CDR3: CASYTQFMGTSYF

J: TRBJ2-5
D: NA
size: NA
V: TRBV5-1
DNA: TGCGCCAGCAGCCCCGGAGGGGAGACCCAGTACTTC
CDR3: CASSPGGETQYF

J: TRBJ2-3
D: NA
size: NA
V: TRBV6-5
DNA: TGTGCCAGCAGACTGACTAGCACAGATACGCAGTATTTT
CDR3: CASRLTSTDTQYF

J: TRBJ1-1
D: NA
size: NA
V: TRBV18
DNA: TGTGCCAGCTCCCCGGGGAGGGGACAAATGAACACTGAAGCTTTCTTT
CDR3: CASSPGRGQMNTEAFF

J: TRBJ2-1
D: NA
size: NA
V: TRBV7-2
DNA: TGTGCCAGCAGCTTTGAGTGGAGCTCCTACAATGAGCAGTTCTTC
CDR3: CASSFEWSSYNEQFF

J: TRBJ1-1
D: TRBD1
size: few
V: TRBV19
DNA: TGTGCCAGTAGCCCAGGACAGGCGATCACTGAAGCTTTCTTT
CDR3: CASSPGQAITEAFF

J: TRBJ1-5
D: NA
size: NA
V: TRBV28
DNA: TGTGCCAGCAGTTTAGTAGGCCGATGGCATTTT
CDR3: CASSLVGRWHF

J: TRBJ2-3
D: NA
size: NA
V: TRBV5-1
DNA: TGCGCCAGCAGCTTGAGCCTCACAGATACGCAGTATTTT
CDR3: CASSLSLTDTQYF

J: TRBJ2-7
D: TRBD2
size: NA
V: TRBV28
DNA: TGTGCCAGCAGTTTATGGACTAGCGGGAGCTACGAGCAGTACTTC
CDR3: CASSLWTSGSYEQYF

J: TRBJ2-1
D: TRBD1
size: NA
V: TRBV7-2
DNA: TGTGCCAGCAGCTCCCGGACAGGGGAGCACTACAATGAGCAGTTCTTC
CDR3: CASSSRTGEHYNEQFF

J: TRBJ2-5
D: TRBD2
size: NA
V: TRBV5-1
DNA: TGCGCCAGCAGCTTGGGGTCTAGCGGGAGGACCCCCGTTGAGACCCAGTACTTC
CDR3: CASSLGSSGRTPVETQYF

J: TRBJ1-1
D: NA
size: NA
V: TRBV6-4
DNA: TGTGCCAGCAGGGTAGGCATGAACACTGAAGCTTTCTTT
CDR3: CASRVGMNTEAFF

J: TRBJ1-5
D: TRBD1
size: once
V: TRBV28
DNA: TGTGCCAGCAGACGTATACAGGGGGTAAACCAGCCCCAGCATTTT
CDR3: CASRRIQGVNQPQHF

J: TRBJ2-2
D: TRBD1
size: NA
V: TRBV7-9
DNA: TGTGCCAGCAGCGTAGGGACAGAGAGAGCCGGGGAGCTGTTTTTT
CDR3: CASSVGTERAGELFF

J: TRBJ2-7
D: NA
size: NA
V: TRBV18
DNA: TGTGCCAGCTCACCCAACGGACCTACCTACGAGCAGTACTTC
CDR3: CASSPNGPTYEQYF

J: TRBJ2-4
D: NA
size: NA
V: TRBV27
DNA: TGTGCCAGCAGCGGGGGAAGGCTAGCCAAAAACATTCAGTACTTC
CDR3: CASSGGRLAKNIQYF

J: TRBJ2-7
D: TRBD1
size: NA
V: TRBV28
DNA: TGTGCCAGCGCCCCTCAGTACAGGGGGCTTGTTAGGATGTACGAGCAGTACTTC
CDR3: CASAPQYRGLVRMYEQYF

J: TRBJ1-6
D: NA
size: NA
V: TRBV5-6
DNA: TGTGCCAGCAGCTTGTATCGGGGCCAAAATAATTCACCCCTCCACTTT
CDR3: CASSLYRGQNNSPLHF

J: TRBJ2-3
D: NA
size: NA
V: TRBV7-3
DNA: TGTGCCAGCAGCTTAGATCCGGGGTCGGATACGCAGTATTTT
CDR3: CASSLDPGSDTQYF

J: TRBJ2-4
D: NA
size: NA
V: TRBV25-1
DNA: TGTGCCAGCAGTGAATTCCCATTGCCTCTAGCCAAAAACATTCAGTACTTC
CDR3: CASSEFPLPLAKNIQYF

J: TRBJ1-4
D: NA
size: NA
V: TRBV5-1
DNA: TGCGCCAGCAGCTTACGACCGCCTGGGGCTACAACTAATGAAAAACTGTTTTTT
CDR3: CASSLRPPGATTNEKLFF

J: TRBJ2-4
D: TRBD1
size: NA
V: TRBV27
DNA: TGTGCCAGCAGTTACAGGGGGCTAGGGGCCAAAAACATTCAGTACTTC
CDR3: CASSYRGLGAKNIQYF

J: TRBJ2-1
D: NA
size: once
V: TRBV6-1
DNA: TGTGCCAGCAGTGTCGAGACAGGAGCCAATCCTTACAATGAGCAGTTCTTC
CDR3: CASSVETGANPYNEQFF

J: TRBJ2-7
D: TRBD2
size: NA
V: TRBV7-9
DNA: TGTGCCAGCAGTTCCGGGACTAGCGGGCTTTACGAGCAGTACTTC
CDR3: CASSSGTSGLYEQYF

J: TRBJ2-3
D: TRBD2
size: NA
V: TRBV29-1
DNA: TGCAGCGGGACTAGCGGGGAAAGCACAGATACGCAGTATTTT
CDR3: CSGTSGESTDTQYF

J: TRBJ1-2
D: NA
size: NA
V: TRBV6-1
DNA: TGTGCCAGCAGCCTCGAAGGGCTTAACTATGGCTACACCTTC
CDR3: CASSLEGLNYGYTF

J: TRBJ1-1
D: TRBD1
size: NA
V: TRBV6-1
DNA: TGTGCCAGCAGTGCTTACAGGGGGGGTAGTGAAGCTTTCTTT
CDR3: CASSAYRGGSEAFF

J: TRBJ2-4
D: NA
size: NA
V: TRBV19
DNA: TGTGCCAGTAGTATAAGAGAGGTACTCGCCAAAAACATTCAGTACTTC
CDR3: CASSIREVLAKNIQYF